The clone carrying this TCR beta chain was observed once. Its antigen is undetermined. After roughly 10 days in culture, the CD4+ T cells were isolated. Vaccine administered to participants consisted of two doses of either BNT162b2 or mRNA-1273. TCRdb's table, derived via immunoSEQ multiplex PCR, lists solely in-frame clones and lacks some. The table has tens of thousands of clones, around four fifths seen once. This specimen belongs to a study of vaccination effects on CD4 cells after COVID-19. Here the sequenced sample was CD4+ T cells from PBMCs cultured without peptide, taken after COVID-19 vaccination. The clonotype comes from a human donor who received a COVID-19 vaccine.

The CDR3 sequence: CASSGTSGDEQYF. In nucleotides, the CDR3 is TGTGCCTCAAGTGGGACTAGCGGCGACGAGCAGTACTTC. The rearrangement uses TRBV2 and TRBJ2-7, with 11 nucleotides matching TRBD2. Per the germline V gene, CDR1 is SNHLY and CDR2 is FYNNEI. This CDR3 is built from 13 residues. V was clipped by 11 bases and J by 5 bases; unmatched bases: 8.